This T cell receptor (beta chain) derives from a study of blood T cell repertoires in COVID-19. The V gene's germline CDR1 is KGHSH and CDR2 LQKENI. This CDR3 is built from 17 residues. V dropped 2 bases and J dropped 0 bases, with 15 bases sitting between them. Original handling: Amplified reference gene primers provided the basis for estimating nucleated cell counts. TCRdb keeps only in-frame clones here, not all; method: immunoSEQ multiplex PCR. That table gives V, J and clone size, and the DNA gave D and trimming. Here the sample spans 250,000 to 350,000 clones, 85% to 90% being singletons. The clonotype originates from a woman aged 50 to 60 with active or convalescent COVID-19. The V and J genes are TRBV18 and TRBJ2-3; weak D call: TRBD2 (5 bases). Sequences were obtained from peripheral blood. Written as DNA, the CDR3 is TGTGCCAGCTCACCAAAGGGAGTCCGTATTAGCACAGATACGCAGTATTTT. Translation gives CASSPKGVRISTDTQYF.